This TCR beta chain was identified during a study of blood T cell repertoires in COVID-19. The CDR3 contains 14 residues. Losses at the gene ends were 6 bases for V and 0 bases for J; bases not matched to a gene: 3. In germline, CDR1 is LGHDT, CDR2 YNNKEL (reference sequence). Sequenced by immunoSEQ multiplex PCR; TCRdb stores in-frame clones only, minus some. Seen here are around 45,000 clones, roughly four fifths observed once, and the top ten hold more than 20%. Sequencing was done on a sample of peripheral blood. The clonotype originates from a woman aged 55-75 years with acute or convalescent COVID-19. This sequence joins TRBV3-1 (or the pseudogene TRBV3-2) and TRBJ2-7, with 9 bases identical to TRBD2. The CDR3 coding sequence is TGTGCCAGCAGTGGTAGCGGGGGCTCCTACGAGCAGTACTTC. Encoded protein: CASSGSGGSYEQYF.